This T cell receptor beta chain came from a study of T cells in Graves' hyperthyroidism and ophthalmopathy. This clonotype appeared a few times. TCR beta CDR3 sequences were amplified from RNA transcripts. Initially, a first-round RT-PCR of the TCR CDR3 employed the HTBI primer set. Via MiXCR, TCRdb re-called the multiplex PCR reads, giving one row per CDR3 protein. This sample has about 760,000 distinct CDR3 sequences, with about 35% found just once. Hyperthyroidism was newly diagnosed in patients aged 18 to 65 (duration under 2 months). This receptor was obtained from a woman between 40 and 55 years old with Graves' hyperthyroidism. What was sequenced was blood.

The CDR3: CASSPFVVGGQPQHF. The CDR3, as DNA: TGTGCCAGCAGCCCCTTTGTTGTGGGGGGTCAGCCCCAGCATTTT. This chain joins TRBV12-3 or TRBV12-4 and TRBJ1-5; possibly TRBD1 for D (5 bases). Trimming pared 6 bases from V and 6 bases from J, leaving 18 bases between. The CDR3 has 15 residues.